This T cell receptor beta chain was found in a study of T cell changes during pregnancy in multiple sclerosis. The CDR3 extends over 14 amino acids. V was pared by 3 bases and J by 2 bases, with 14 bases between. CDR1 and CDR2 from the germline V gene are SQVTM and ANQGSEA. Generated by immunoSEQ multiplex PCR, the TCRdb table keeps only in-frame clones and is missing some. The sample yields almost 95,000 clones, around 90% seen once. This chain links TRBV29-1 with TRBJ2-7; TRBD1 might be the D (5 bases). The sample here was peripheral blood, taken in the first trimester of pregnancy. The source of this sequence is a female donor with multiple sclerosis, enrolled in a pregnancy study. CDR3: CSVDTGQGPYEQYF. CDR3 in DNA: TGCAGCGTTGACACGGGCCAGGGTCCCTACGAGCAGTACTTC.